The clone carrying this TCR beta chain was detected a few times. Its antigen is unknown. The data were taken from a study of T cells after yellow fever vaccination. Study results and caveats: A weaker secondary response peaked on day 5, the primary on day 15. Most primary-vaccination clones reappeared after the booster (about 97% CD4, about 87% CD8). Although most clonotypes did not, a small share appeared in both CD4 and CD8 compartments.

One entry per CDR3 protein, called by TCRdb with MiXCR from the 5' RACE reads. The table includes around 350,000 distinct CDR3 sequences, approximately 6% detected once. Trimming shortened V by 3 bases and J by 1 base, and 6 bases separated the two germline ends. The germline V gene has CDR1 DFQATT and CDR2 SNEGSKA (reference sequence). CDR3 length equals 12 residues. This receptor was obtained from a man aged 30 to 45 who received the YFV17D yellow fever vaccine. The V gene is TRBV20-1, the J gene TRBJ1-1; D remains ambiguous. The sequencing used PBMCs, collected 5 days after the yellow fever booster vaccination. CDR3 coding DNA: TGCAGTGCTAGTCAGCAGAACACTGAAGCTTTCTTT. Its translation: CSASQQNTEAFF.